Sequencing of this T cell receptor beta chain was carried out in a study of cytomegalovirus exposure and HLA in healthy donors. Overall study findings and caveats: Among the sequence variants, a highly shared cluster was likely an artifact of sequencing.

Vbeta (60) and Jbeta (13) primers were used in the PCR. The table came from immunoSEQ multiplex PCR; TCRdb's copy has only in-frame clones and leaves some out. The sample lists about 140,000 clones; more than 75% were seen once. A note on this clone: The antigen is undetermined.

This TCR was recovered from a young man in good health and CMV-seropositive. Input material: PBMCs.

CDR3 nucleotide sequence: TGCGCCAGCAGCCAAGATTCGCGGCAGGGCCTCCAAGAGACCCAGTACTTC. Amino acid sequence: CASSQDSRQGLQETQYF. This chain uses TRBV4-1 with TRBJ2-5; tentative D call: TRBD1 (5 bases). The CDR3 loop spans 17 amino acids. The germline V and J ends were trimmed by 0 bases and 1 base, with 15 bases remaining between them. In germline, CDR1 is MGHRA, CDR2 YSYEKL.